Below are 7 T cell receptor beta chains sequenced from a single sample in a study of regulatory T cells in long-lasting Graves disease. Through Arm-PCR of CDR3 regions and iRepertoire HTBI primers, TCR beta libraries were built. TCRdb re-called the multiplex PCR reads through MiXCR, storing one row per CDR3 protein. The top ten clones hold about a fifth of a sample with 300,000 to 400,000 distinct CDR3 sequences, roughly 16% of them seen once. The sample's time point: newly diagnosed GD, antithyroid drugs for less than 3 months. After RNA was extracted from PBMCs, the TCR library was made from it. The starting material was peripheral blood mononuclear cells (PBMCs), obtained at new diagnosis, from a patient treated with antithyroid drugs. The receptors stem from a female donor with Graves disease.

This clonotype has a count of ten or more. This rearrangement joins TRBV5-1 to TRBJ2-5; 12 nucleotides align to TRBD2. Losses at the gene ends were 4 bases for V and 4 bases for J; bases not matched to a gene: 8. Per the germline V gene, CDR1 is SGHRS and CDR2 is YFSETQ. The CDR3 contains 16 residues. CDR3: CASSEGLAGRGETQYF. For the CDR3, the DNA is TGCGCCAGCAGCGAAGGACTAGCGGGGAGGGGAGAGACCCAGTACTTC.

The V gene is TRBV7-9, the J gene TRBJ2-7; the D gene could be TRBD1 or TRBD2 (6 bases each). This CDR3 spans 15 amino acids. Trimming removed 7 bases at V and 2 bases at J, with 18 bases between. In germline, CDR1 is SEHNR, CDR2 FQNEAQ (reference sequence). The CDR3: CASIRGGTPTYEQYF. CDR3 bases: TGTGCCAGCATCCGAGGGGGGACACCAACCTACGAGCAGTACTTC.

This clonotype was counted between two and nine times. The chain is built from TRBV5-1 and TRBJ2-1; maybe TRBD1 (5 bases). V was shortened by 4 bases and J by 1 base, with 12 bases between the two germline ends. The CDR3 contains 15 residues. Germline V CDR1 and CDR2: SGHRS, YFSETQ. CDR3 in amino acids: CASSVDTPSYNEQFF. Here the CDR3 DNA reads TGCGCCAGCAGCGTGGACACCCCTTCCTACAATGAGCAGTTCTTC.

The gene calls are TRBV6-1 and TRBJ1-2; 9 bases fit TRBD1. The CDR3 is 15 residues long. Germline V lookup: CDR1 MNHNS, CDR2 SASEGT. The V segment lost 7 bases and the J segment 3 bases; nucleotides outside the gene matches: 9. The CDR3 coding sequence is TGTGCCAGCACCACAACCGGGACAGGGCACTATGGCTACACCTTC. Translating gives CASTTTGTGHYGYTF.

This chain uses TRBV4-3 with TRBJ2-2; D is uncertain. Germline V CDR1 and CDR2: LGHNA, YSLEER. V lost 0 bases to trimming and J lost 5 bases, with 19 bases between them. The length of the CDR3 is 18 residues. The CDR3 loop reads CASSQDRPGLWVTGELFF. The CDR3 DNA reads TGCGCCAGCAGCCAAGATAGGCCAGGCCTCTGGGTTACCGGGGAGCTGTTTTTT.

This clonotype was seen just once. The rearrangement uses TRBV30 and TRBJ1-1, with D hard to call. Trimming removed 4 bases at V and 4 bases at J, with 10 bases between. This CDR3 region has 12 residues. Germline V CDR1 and CDR2: GTSNPN, SVGIG (reference sequence). The DNA of the CDR3 is TGTGCCTGGACCCCTCGGGGCACTGAAGCTTTCTTT. Translation gives CAWTPRGTEAFF.

The chain recombines TRBV30 with TRBJ2-7, with D maybe TRBD2 (5 bases). This CDR3 has 13 amino acids. V shed 3 bases and J shed 4 bases, with 13 bases lying between them. Germline V gene lookup returns CDR1 GTSNPN and CDR2 SVGIG (reference sequence). The CDR3 spells CAWSPTTPYEQYF. The CDR3 DNA follows: TGTGCCTGGAGCCCGACTACCCCATACGAGCAGTACTTC.